This T cell receptor (beta chain) appears in the sequencing data of a study of T cell changes during pregnancy in multiple sclerosis. The CDR3 runs 17 residues. Germline CDR1 LNHNV, CDR2 YYDKDF (reference sequence). V lost 1 base, J lost 0 bases, and 13 bases lay in between. TCRdb keeps only in-frame clones here, not all; method: immunoSEQ multiplex PCR. The table records 70,000 to 95,000 clones, 90% to 95% of them present only once. The TCR was taken from a female donor in good health, enrolled as a control in a pregnancy study. The V and J genes are TRBV15 and TRBJ1-5; a possible D gene is TRBD1 (5 bases). The source was peripheral blood, collected after pregnancy. The CDR3 protein is CATSRGGGDFSNQPQHF. The CDR3 coding sequence is TGTGCCACCAGCAGAGGGGGAGGGGACTTTAGCAATCAGCCCCAGCATTTT.